The 27 T cell receptor beta chains presented below share a single source sample, sequenced in a study of blood T cell repertoires in COVID-19. Method: immunoSEQ multiplex PCR; TCRdb's copy keeps in-frame clones and lacks some. The repertoire consists of under 250,000 clones, with 80% occurring once and the leading ten covering roughly 12%. The sample taken for sequencing was peripheral blood. The receptors stem from a human donor in a cohort sampled during active COVID-19.

This rearrangement joins TRBV3-1 (or the pseudogene TRBV3-2) to TRBJ1-2; D is uncertain. CDR3 length: 13 residues. Germline V gives CDR1 LGHDT, CDR2 YNNKEL (reference sequence). V was shortened by 2 bases and J by 4 bases, with 8 bases between the two germline ends. The CDR3 DNA reads as TGTGCCAGCAGCCAAACCCAGTTCTATGGCTACACCTTC. Amino acids: CASSQTQFYGYTF.

In DNA form, the CDR3 reads TGTGCCAGCAGCCACCGGATCGGACTAGCTTCCTACAATGAGCAGTTCTTC. Protein product: CASSHRIGLASYNEQFF. The chain uses TRBV3-1 (or the pseudogene TRBV3-2) and TRBJ2-1; 8 bases match TRBD2. The J segment lost 1 base and the V segment lost 3 bases, leaving 8 bases of the junction unmatched. Germline V CDR1 and CDR2: LGHDT, YNNKEL (reference sequence). The CDR3 is made up of 17 amino acids.

The rearrangement joins TRBV28 to TRBJ1-5; possible D gene TRBD1, 6 bases. Germline lookup yields CDR1 MDHEN and CDR2 SYDVKM. Trimming removed 2 bases at V and 3 bases at J, with 14 bases between. CDR3 length: 16 amino acids. Here the CDR3 reads CASSLVYRDNNQPQHF. Here the CDR3 DNA reads TGTGCCAGCAGTTTAGTATACAGGGATAACAATCAGCCCCAGCATTTT.

This clone has a handful of counts. V and J are TRBV4-3 and TRBJ2-7; 11 bases agree with TRBD2. Germline assignment: CDR1 LGHNA and CDR2 YSLEER. The length of the CDR3 is 15 residues. V lost 4 bases and J lost 5; bases outside the gene matches: 7. The CDR3: CASSPTTSGVDEQYF. CDR3 bases: TGCGCCAGCAGCCCGACGACTAGCGGGGTAGACGAGCAGTACTTC.

Worth noting for this clone: Additional DNA sequences in this sample encode the identical CDR3. The chain employs TRBV7-2 and TRBJ1-5; D is perhaps TRBD1 (5 bases). The CDR3 totals 14 residues. Germline CDR1 is SGHTA and CDR2 is FQGNSA. Trimming took off 2 bases at V and 2 bases at J, with 7 bases between the two ends. The CDR3 loop reads CASSLTTGNQPQHF. The CDR3 DNA follows: TGTGCCAGCAGCTTAACGACAGGCAATCAGCCCCAGCATTTT.

The rearrangement links TRBV29-1 to TRBJ2-7; 8 bases map to TRBD1. The J segment lost 3 bases and the V segment lost 5 bases, leaving 6 bases of the junction unmatched. This CDR3 is 13 amino acids long. CDR1 and CDR2 (germline): SQVTM, ANQGSEA. CDR3 bases: TGCAGCGTTCGTAAAACAGGGGGCTACGAGCAGTACTTC. Protein sequence: CSVRKTGGYEQYF.

The rearrangement uses TRBV19 and TRBJ2-3; 7 nucleotides agree with TRBD1. CDR1 is LNHDA, CDR2 SQIVND, per germline (reference sequence). The junction had 18 bases not matched to a gene; V was cut back by 5 bases and J by 1 base. This CDR3 contains 19 residues. CDR3 in DNA: TGTGCCAGTAGTGGGGCCGGGTCAGGGGGTTCGTATCGCACAGATACGCAGTATTTT. Its protein is CASSGAGSGGSYRTDTQYF.

This clone has just one count. The chain is built from TRBV5-1 and TRBJ2-3; D is undetermined. This CDR3 contains 13 residues. Germline CDR1 SGHRS, CDR2 YFSETQ. Deletions cut 6 bases from V and 2 bases from J, with 10 bases between. CDR3 bases: TGCGCCAGCACAGGCGCTGCCACAGATACGCAGTATTTT. Translating gives CASTGAATDTQYF.

This clone was found a few times. The CDR3 DNA follows: TGTGCCAGTAGTGACGGAGAAGGGGTAGCGGGACTCTACGAGCAGTACTTC. Amino acid sequence: CASSDGEGVAGLYEQYF. This chain uses TRBV19 with TRBJ2-7; TRBD2 agrees at 8 bases. The junction had 15 bases not matched to a gene; V was cut back by 5 bases and J by 3 bases. Germline CDR1 and CDR2: LNHDA and SQIVND (reference sequence). The CDR3 spans 17 residues.

Of note for this clone: Sequence at one end of the junction differs from germline and may be a read error. The rearrangement joins TRBV3-1 (or the pseudogene TRBV3-2) to TRBJ1-4; D possibly corresponds to TRBD1 (5 bases). CDR1 and CDR2 (germline): LGHDT, YNNKEL (reference sequence). CDR3 length: 11 residues. For the CDR3, the DNA is TGTGCCAGCAGCCAACTAGACAGACTAGTTTTT. It codes for CASSQLDRLVF.

This clone was counted a single time. The CDR3 DNA sequence: TGTGCCACCAGCACCAGGGTAGCCATGAACACTGAAGCTTTCTTT. It codes for CATSTRVAMNTEAFF. The chain employs TRBV15 and TRBJ1-1; D is perhaps TRBD1 (5 bases). Germline values: CDR1 LNHNV, CDR2 YYDKDF (reference sequence). The V end was cut by 4 bases, the J end by 0 bases, with 12 bases between. The CDR3 consists of 15 residues.

This chain links TRBV15 with TRBJ1-2; 10 bases are shared with TRBD1. The length of the CDR3 is 15 residues. V dropped 5 bases and J dropped 6; count of bases not matched to a gene: 9. Per germline, CDR1 LNHNV and CDR2 YYDKDF (reference sequence). CDR3 residues: CATSGWDRGDNGYTF. The CDR3 bases are TGTGCCACCAGCGGATGGGACAGGGGCGATAATGGCTACACCTTC. The variable domain in full, completed from reference TRBV15 and TRBJ1-2, reads DAMVIQNPRYQVTQFGKPVTLSCSQTLNHNVMYWYQQKSSQAPKLLFHYYDKDFNNEADTPDNFQSRRPNTSFCFLDIRSPGLGDTAMYLCATSGWDRGDNGYTFGSGTRLTVV.

Here the CDR3 DNA reads TGTGCCAGCAGTGAAGCCGCGGTAATGCCGTATGGCTACACCTTC. This translates into CASSEAAVMPYGYTF. The rearrangement links TRBV6-1 to TRBJ1-2; D gene unclear. CDR1 MNHNS and CDR2 SASEGT come from the germline V gene. This CDR3 is built from 15 residues. Trimming stripped 0 bases from V and 5 bases from J, with 13 bases between.

The V gene is TRBV9, the J gene TRBJ2-7; a weak D match, TRBD2 (5 bases). CDR1 is SGDLS, CDR2 YYNGEE, per germline. The V gene lost 0 bases and the J gene lost 1 base, with 11 bases spanning the gap. The CDR3 consists of 15 residues. The CDR3 region is CASSVGGSPSYEQYF. The DNA of the CDR3 is TGTGCCAGCAGCGTAGGCGGGTCCCCTTCCTACGAGCAGTACTTC. The whole variable domain, filled in from reference TRBV9 and TRBJ2-7, reads DSGVTQTPKHLITATGQRVTLRCSPRSGDLSVYWYQQSLDQGLQFLIQYYNGEERAKGNILERFSAQQFPDLHSELNLSSLELGDSALYFCASSVGGSPSYEQYFGPGTRLTVT.

V and J are TRBV18 and TRBJ2-1; possibly TRBD1 for D (6 bases). Trimming cost V 0 bases and J 4 bases, with 7 bases left between them. This CDR3 is built from 14 residues. From germline, CDR1 is KGHSH and CDR2 LQKENI. The CDR3 DNA reads TGTGCCAGCTCACCACCCCAGGGGTACAATGAGCAGTTCTTC. Its protein is CASSPPQGYNEQFF.

The chain carries TRBV7-8 and TRBJ1-6; perhaps TRBD1 as D (5 bases). Per germline, CDR1 SGHVS and CDR2 FQNEAQ. Deletions cut 8 bases from V and 9 bases from J, with 17 bases between. This CDR3 region has 14 residues. Written as DNA, the CDR3 is TGTGCCAGCCACCCCCCGGGGGGGTTTTCACCCCTCCACTTT. It encodes CASHPPGGFSPLHF.

The chain carries TRBV19 and TRBJ1-1, with a tentative D call TRBD1 (5 bases). CDR3 length equals 13 residues. CDR1 and CDR2 (germline): LNHDA, SQIVND (reference sequence). Trimming cost V 4 bases and J 5 bases, with 11 bases left between them. CDR3 amino acids: CASSRSQGTEAFF. The DNA for the CDR3 is TGTGCCAGTAGTAGGAGCCAGGGAACTGAAGCTTTCTTT.

V gene TRBV5-1 combines with J gene TRBJ1-1; D is ambiguous. The CDR3 is 14 residues long. Germline-derived CDR1 and CDR2 are SGHRS and YFSETQ. V dropped 0 bases and J dropped 2 bases, with 8 bases sitting between them. CDR3 nucleotides: TGCGCCAGCAGCTTGGGGCAGGATAACACTGAAGCTTTCTTT. Its translation is CASSLGQDNTEAFF.

This clone is a singleton in its sample. The rearrangement uses TRBV7-8 and TRBJ1-5; D might be TRBD1 (6 bases). Trimming stripped 2 bases from V and 7 bases from J, with 15 bases between. Germline CDR1 and CDR2: SGHVS and FQNEAQ. The CDR3 is 15 amino acids. CDR3 in DNA: TGTGCCAGCAGCTTACAGGGCAGGGGAGGGCAGCCCCAGCATTTT. This codes for CASSLQGRGGQPQHF.

The rearrangement uses TRBV15 and TRBJ2-6; TRBD1 is a possible D gene (5 bases). CDR3 length: 15 residues. The V and J ends lost 5 bases and 4 bases respectively, with 12 bases between them. CDR1 and CDR2 (germline): LNHNV, YYDKDF (reference sequence). CDR3 in amino acids: CATSPQGSGANVLTF. In DNA form, the CDR3 reads TGTGCCACCAGCCCCCAGGGATCCGGGGCCAACGTCCTGACTTTC.

This clone was seen only a few times. The CDR3 region is CASSLGSGMNTEAFF. In nucleotides, the CDR3 is TGTGCCAGCAGCTTAGGTTCAGGGATGAACACTGAAGCTTTCTTT. The V gene is TRBV7-2, the J gene TRBJ1-1; possible D gene TRBD1, 5 bases. V was pared by 1 base and J by 0 bases, with 9 bases between. This CDR3 region has 15 residues. CDR1 is SGHTA and CDR2 is FQGNSA in the germline V gene. The full variable domain, in which reference TRBV7-2 and TRBJ1-1 provide the parts outside the CDR3, is GAGVSQSPSNKVTEKGKDVELRCDPISGHTALYWYRQSLGQGLEFLIYFQGNSAPDKSGLPSDRFSAERTGGSVSTLTIQRTQQEDSAVYLCASSLGSGMNTEAFFGQGTRLTVV.

The chain couples TRBV9 to TRBJ1-2; D not resolved. Trimming cost V 0 bases and J 0 bases, with 12 bases left between them. Germline V gives CDR1 SGDLS, CDR2 YYNGEE. The CDR3 totals 16 residues. The CDR3 loop is CASSVAPNTPNYGYTF. CDR3 nucleotide sequence: TGTGCCAGCAGCGTAGCCCCCAATACTCCTAACTATGGCTACACCTTC.

This clone was seen just once. The chain uses TRBV27 and TRBJ2-1; a weak D match, TRBD2 (5 bases). The V gene lost 6 bases and the J gene lost 3 bases, with 12 bases spanning the gap. Germline V CDR1 and CDR2: MNHEY, SMNVEV (reference sequence). This CDR3 has 14 residues. The CDR3 DNA follows: TGTGCCAGCAGAACACCTAGCTACTACAATGAGCAGTTCTTC. This encodes CASRTPSYYNEQFF.

This sequence joins TRBV18 and TRBJ2-7; TRBD1 matches at 7 bases. V shed 3 bases, J shed 3 bases, and the junction held 5 bases outside the gene matches. Germline V gene data show CDR1 as KGHSH and CDR2 as LQKENI. The length of the CDR3 is 14 residues. This CDR3 reads CASSPDRNYYEQYF. In DNA, the CDR3 is TGTGCCAGCTCACCGGACAGGAATTACTACGAGCAGTACTTC. The full variable domain, with the rest looked up from reference TRBV18 and TRBJ2-7, is NAGVMQNPRHLVRRRGQEARLRCSPMKGHSHVYWYRQLPEEGLKFMVYLQKENIIDESGMPKERFSAEFPKEGPSILRIQQVVRGDSAAYFCASSPDRNYYEQYFGPGTRLTVT.

This clone has more than one count but fewer than ten. This sequence joins TRBV7-2 and TRBJ2-2; 7 bases align to TRBD1. Germline V lookup: CDR1 SGHTA, CDR2 FQGNSA. The trim removed 10 bases at V and 1 base at J, leaving 12 bases unmatched. The CDR3 covers 16 residues. The CDR3 DNA sequence: TGTGCCACCTCAACCTCCGGGACAGAGAACACCGGGGAGCTGTTTTTT. It encodes CATSTSGTENTGELFF.

The CDR3 DNA sequence: TGTGCCAGTAATGGAAAAGGCAGGGGGAACTATGGCTACACCTTC. It specifies CASNGKGRGNYGYTF. This sequence joins TRBV19 and TRBJ1-2, with TRBD1 matching 7 bases. The CDR3 covers 15 residues. Germline CDR1 reads LNHDA; CDR2 reads SQIVND (reference sequence). With 7 bases clipped from V and 2 bases from J, the junction kept 10 bases outside the gene matches. Combining the CDR3 with reference TRBV19 and TRBJ1-2 gives the whole variable domain DGGITQSPKYLFRKEGQNVTLSCEQNLNHDAMYWYRQDPGQGLRLIYYSQIVNDFQKGDIAEGYSVSREKKESFPLTVTSAQKNPTAFYLCASNGKGRGNYGYTFGSGTRLTVV.

The chain links TRBV15 to TRBJ2-7; maybe TRBD1 (6 bases). The ends were cut back, 0 bases at V and 2 bases at J, with 14 bases in the middle. CDR1 is LNHNV and CDR2 is YYDKDF in the germline V gene (reference sequence). The CDR3 covers 16 residues. The CDR3 region is CATSRELRQAAYEQYF. CDR3 DNA sequence: TGTGCCACCAGCAGAGAACTGCGACAGGCGGCCTACGAGCAGTACTTC.